This TCR beta chain was sequenced for a study of identical twins. Study results and limitations: Out-of-frame beta chain sequences displayed weaker excess sharing between twins. The study reached conclusions through statistical analysis that was cross-sectional, not following the same donors.

Unique molecular identifiers were present on the cDNA, and a universal primer site came from template switching. One entry per CDR3 protein results from TCRdb running MiXCR on the 5' RACE reads. Among 500,000 or so distinct CDR3 sequences listed, more than 13% were seen once. J was trimmed by 3 bases and V by 3 bases; bases with no gene match: 5. Germline V gene data show CDR1 as KGHSH and CDR2 as LQKENI. This CDR3 has 15 residues. This clonotype was counted at least ten times. Its antigen remains unknown. The same sample was also studied in work on yellow fever vaccine responses in identical twins.

The receptor was isolated from a woman between 18 and 29 years old in good health. The V and J genes are TRBV18 and TRBJ1-2; 9 positions match TRBD1. The source material was CD4+ T cells sorted from blood. The CDR3 DNA follows: TGTGCCAGCTCACCCGGGACAGGGACCGACTATGGCTACACCTTC. Amino acids: CASSPGTGTDYGYTF.